What follows are 24 T cell receptor beta chains derived from one specimen sequenced in a study of Ad26.COV2.S vaccination and SARS-CoV-2 variants. Measured with immunoSEQ multiplex PCR; TCRdb has only the in-frame clones, and not every one. The sample records roughly 500,000 clones, around 90% being singletons. Treatment defined: some 20 received Ad26.COV2.S at low or high dose, single or two shots; about 5 received placebo; per-sample allocation not given. The investigators took samples on day 63 after the first vaccine or placebo injection. Material: peripheral blood, obtained in a trial of Ad26.COV2.S vaccine versus placebo. The origin of the receptors is a person between 18 and 65 years old who received the Ad26.COV2.S COVID-19 vaccine or a placebo.

The chain carries TRBV24-1 and TRBJ2-5; possible D gene TRBD1, 5 bases. The CDR3 is 13 amino acids. The V gene lost 2 bases and the J gene lost 2 bases, with 5 bases spanning the gap. CDR1 KGHDR and CDR2 SFDVKD come from the germline V gene. The chain's CDR3 is CATSDSGQETQYF. Here the CDR3 DNA reads TGTGCCACCAGTGATTCAGGGCAAGAGACCCAGTACTTC.

This chain connects TRBV5-1 to TRBJ2-7, with D possibly TRBD1 on 5 matching bases. Germline V lookup: CDR1 SGHRS, CDR2 YFSETQ. There are 14 residues in the CDR3. V was clipped by 0 bases and J by 0 bases, with 7 bases between them. The CDR3 nucleotides are TGCGCCAGCAGCTTGGCCCAGGGCTCCTACGAGCAGTACTTC. This translates into CASSLAQGSYEQYF.

The gene calls are TRBV29-1 and TRBJ2-5, with D possibly being TRBD1 (5 bases). The CDR3 covers 12 residues. V shed 5 bases and J shed 3 bases, with 10 bases lying between them. Germline loops: CDR1 SQVTM, CDR2 ANQGSEA. CDR3: CSVRTFKETQYF. CDR3 in DNA: TGCAGCGTTCGGACATTCAAAGAGACCCAGTACTTC.

This CDR3 is CASSLAGMYF. In nucleotides, the CDR3 is TGTGCCAGCAGTTTGGCGGGGATGTACTTC. The V and J genes are TRBV28 and TRBJ2-7; D possibly corresponds to TRBD2 (6 bases). The V and J ends lost 3 bases and 12 bases respectively, with 9 bases between them. The CDR3 totals 10 residues. CDR1 and CDR2 (germline): MDHEN, SYDVKM.

The chain employs TRBV7-9 and TRBJ2-7; D remains unclear. This CDR3 spans 16 amino acids. Trimming took off 4 bases at V and 3 bases at J, with 19 bases between the two ends. Germline-derived CDR1 and CDR2 are SEHNR and FQNEAQ (reference sequence). The CDR3 region has the DNA TGTGCCAGCAGCTCCTTCGACGGCATTCGTCTCTACGAGCAGTACTTC. As protein: CASSSFDGIRLYEQYF.

In this sample, this clone turned up once. CDR3 sequence: CATSDLRGGIPGSSPSGSNEQFF. CDR3 sequence (DNA): TGTGCCACCAGTGATTTGAGGGGTGGGATCCCTGGGAGCTCCCCCTCGGGGAGCAATGAGCAGTTCTTC. The chain carries TRBV24-1 and TRBJ2-1; D is perhaps TRBD1 or TRBD2 (5 bases each). Trimming took off 0 bases at V and 6 bases at J, with 35 bases between the two ends. The length of the CDR3 is 23 residues. Germline loops: CDR1 KGHDR, CDR2 SFDVKD.

This clone came up once. This chain uses TRBV5-1 with TRBJ1-4, with 8 bases identical to TRBD1. V was clipped by 4 bases and J by 7 bases; unmatched bases: 9. The CDR3 runs 15 residues. CDR1 and CDR2 from the germline V gene are SGHRS and YFSETQ. The CDR3 here is CASSRRTGPGEKLFF. Here the CDR3 DNA reads TGCGCCAGCAGCCGACGGACAGGGCCTGGTGAAAAACTGTTTTTT.

The chain joins TRBV9 to TRBJ1-4; 10 positions agree with TRBD1. The germline V gene has CDR1 SGDLS and CDR2 YYNGEE. This CDR3 has 15 residues. The V gene end was trimmed by 3 bases and the J gene end by 8 bases; junction bases not matched to a gene: 7. The CDR3 loop is CASSEGTGAWEKLFF. The DNA for the CDR3 is TGTGCCAGCAGCGAGGGGACAGGGGCATGGGAAAAACTGTTTTTT.

The V gene is TRBV5-5, the J gene TRBJ2-7; maybe TRBD1 (5 bases). Per germline, CDR1 SGHKS and CDR2 YYEKEE (reference sequence). Trimming removed 4 bases from V and 1 base from J, with 12 bases in between. The CDR3 runs 14 residues. The CDR3 nucleotides read TGTGCCAGCAGCACACCTACAGGATCCTACGAGCAGTACTTC. This encodes CASSTPTGSYEQYF.

This chain connects TRBV16 to TRBJ2-7, with a tentative D call TRBD2 (5 bases). The CDR3 runs 15 residues. CDR1 KGHSY and CDR2 FQNENV come from the germline V gene. V was clipped by 4 bases and J by 7 bases, with 20 bases between them. Here the CDR3 reads CASSLKMTNQGEQYF. DNA for the CDR3: TGTGCCAGCAGCCTGAAAATGACTAATCAAGGGGAGCAGTACTTC.

This clone was counted once. The chain recombines TRBV19 with TRBJ1-4, with 7 nucleotides matching TRBD1. Germline V lookup: CDR1 LNHDA, CDR2 SQIVND (reference sequence). Trimming cost V 7 bases and J 7 bases; bases outside gene matches: 6. The CDR3 runs to 13 residues. The CDR3 reads CASNDRAGEKLFF. In DNA form, the CDR3 reads TGTGCCAGTAACGACAGGGCAGGTGAAAAACTGTTTTTT.

The chain carries TRBV28 and TRBJ1-6; D gene uncertain. CDR1 and CDR2 (germline): MDHEN, SYDVKM. Trimming cost V 10 bases and J 0 bases, with 7 bases left between them. The CDR3 is 13 residues long. The chain's CDR3 is CATGSSYNSPLHF. The CDR3 DNA reads TGTGCCACCGGTAGCTCCTATAATTCACCCCTCCACTTT. The whole variable domain, remainder taken from reference TRBV28 and TRBJ1-6, is DVKVTQSSRYLVKRTGEKVFLECVQDMDHENMFWYRQDPGLGLRLIYFSYDVKMKEKGDIPEGYSVSREKKERFSLILESASTNQTSMYLCATGSSYNSPLHFGNGTRLTVT.

The gene calls are TRBV5-1 and TRBJ2-7, with no clear D. Germline lookup yields CDR1 SGHRS and CDR2 YFSETQ. V dropped 0 bases and J dropped 2 bases, with 9 bases sitting between them. The CDR3 spans 14 residues. CDR3 nucleotide sequence: TGCGCCAGCAGCTTGGGGAGTTTCGCCTACGAGCAGTACTTC. It translates to CASSLGSFAYEQYF. Based on the CDR3 plus reference TRBV5-1 and TRBJ2-7, the full variable domain is KAGVTQTPRYLIKTRGQQVTLSCSPISGHRSVSWYQQTPGQGLQFLFEYFSETQRNKGNFPGRFSGRQFSNSRSEMNVSTLELGDSALYLCASSLGSFAYEQYFGPGTRLTVT.

The CDR3, as DNA: TGCAGCGTAACACCGGGACAGGGGCTTCGCGAGCAGTACTTC. This codes for CSVTPGQGLREQYF. The V call is TRBV29-1, the J call TRBJ2-7; TRBD1 matches 10 bases. The CDR3 is 14 residues long. Germline-derived CDR1 and CDR2 are SQVTM and ANQGSEA. V was clipped by 6 bases and J by 6 bases; unmatched bases: 11.

As to this clone: The identical CDR3 is also encoded by other nucleotide sequences in the sample. The rearrangement links TRBV28 to TRBJ2-7; no clear D. The CDR3 is 11 amino acids. Germline lookup yields CDR1 MDHEN and CDR2 SYDVKM. Deletions cut 2 bases from V and 2 bases from J, with 1 base between. CDR3 amino acids: CASSLTYEQYF. CDR3 coding DNA: TGTGCCAGCAGTTTAACCTACGAGCAGTACTTC.

This clone was detected once. The sample carries other DNA sequences with the same CDR3. The V gene is TRBV7-9, the J gene TRBJ2-3; 15 bases are a match to TRBD2. The CDR3 consists of 15 residues. J gave up 5 bases and V 3 bases, and 0 bases lay outside the gene matches. Germline V gives CDR1 SEHNR, CDR2 FQNEAQ (reference sequence). The CDR3 sequence is CASSLGLAGGDTQYF. CDR3 coding DNA: TGTGCCAGCAGCTTGGGACTAGCGGGAGGAGATACGCAGTATTTT.

This sequence joins TRBV4-2 and TRBJ2-5; TRBD2 aligns across 10 bases. The CDR3 covers 16 residues. Trimming removed 0 bases from V and 5 bases from J; junction bases left unmatched: 6. Germline CDR1 reads LGHNA; CDR2 reads YNFKEQ. In nucleotides, the CDR3 is TGTGCCAGCAGCCAAGATTTAGCGGGAGGATCGGAGACCCAGTACTTC. Translation gives CASSQDLAGGSETQYF.

This clone was seen only once. This chain connects TRBV21-1 to TRBJ2-5; the table assigns TRBD1, which was not confirmed against the DNA. TRBV21-1 is annotated as a pseudogene. The CDR3 is 18 residues long. The DNA for the CDR3 is TGTGCCAGCAGCAGTAAACGGACAGTGGCAGGGCAACGGGAGACCCAGTACTTC. It specifies CASSSKRTVAGQRETQYF.

This sequence joins TRBV11-2 and TRBJ1-2, with D possibly TRBD1 on 6 matching bases. This CDR3 contains 14 residues. Germline assignment: CDR1 SGHAT and CDR2 FQNNGV. V was shortened by 5 bases and J by 6 bases, with 16 bases between the two germline ends. The CDR3 sequence is CASSPLAGVDGYTF. DNA of the CDR3: TGTGCCAGCAGCCCCCTTGCAGGGGTGGATGGCTACACCTTC.

J is TRBJ2-7 and V is TRBV5-6; D not certain. Germline V gives CDR1 SGHDT, CDR2 YYEEEE. V dropped 5 bases and J dropped 2 bases, with 17 bases sitting between them. The CDR3 is 15 amino acids. The chain's CDR3 is CASSSDLSGPYEQYF. In DNA form, the CDR3 reads TGTGCCAGCAGTTCCGACCTAAGTGGTCCCTACGAGCAGTACTTC.

The rearrangement links TRBV6-6 to TRBJ2-1; D is perhaps TRBD1 or TRBD2 (5 bases each). Trimming took 6 bases from V and 6 from J, leaving 12 bases between them. This CDR3 has 13 amino acids. Germline V CDR1 and CDR2: MNHNY, SVGAGI (reference sequence). The CDR3, as DNA: TGTGCCAGCAGGGGGGAAATAGTCAATGAGCAGTTCTTC. Amino acid sequence: CASRGEIVNEQFF.

The chain carries TRBV3-1 (or the pseudogene TRBV3-2) and TRBJ1-6; weak D call: TRBD1 (6 bases). V dropped 0 bases and J dropped 10 bases, with 16 bases sitting between them. CDR1 is LGHDT, CDR2 YNNKEL, per germline (reference sequence). This CDR3 comprises 16 residues. CDR3 in amino acids: CASSQEPQGLRSPLHF. In nucleotides, the CDR3 is TGTGCCAGCAGCCAAGAGCCACAGGGTTTACGCTCACCCCTCCACTTT.

The chain couples TRBV10-3 to TRBJ2-7, with D tentatively TRBD1 (6 bases). The CDR3 totals 15 residues. Germline V gives CDR1 ENHRY, CDR2 SYGVKD. Trimming left V 2 bases short and J 2 bases short, with 13 bases between. The CDR3 loop reads CAISEGAGATYEQYF. The CDR3 DNA follows: TGTGCCATCAGTGAGGGGGCAGGGGCTACCTACGAGCAGTACTTC.

The V call is TRBV5-1, the J call TRBJ2-7; D is ambiguous. Germline-derived CDR1 and CDR2 are SGHRS and YFSETQ. V lost 0 bases and J lost 6, with 13 bases in between. The length of the CDR3 is 14 residues. The CDR3 spells CASSLGTDSGEQYF. As DNA, the CDR3 is TGCGCCAGCAGCTTGGGCACCGACTCGGGCGAGCAGTACTTC. Combining the CDR3 with reference TRBV5-1 and TRBJ2-7 gives the whole variable domain KAGVTQTPRYLIKTRGQQVTLSCSPISGHRSVSWYQQTPGQGLQFLFEYFSETQRNKGNFPGRFSGRQFSNSRSEMNVSTLELGDSALYLCASSLGTDSGEQYFGPGTRLTVT.